This T cell receptor beta chain was recovered during a study of T cell repertoires in cytomegalovirus infection. On the study more broadly: Public TCR beta signatures indicated both CMV infection and matching HLA type.

The germline gives CDR1 MRHNA, CDR2 SNTAGT. The V segment lost 3 bases and the J segment 10 bases; nucleotides outside the gene matches: 9. The CDR3 runs 15 residues. In this sample, this clonotype turned up a few times. Its cognate antigen is unknown. A single record per CDR3 protein comes from TCRdb applying MiXCR to the reads. The sample consists of more than 85,000 distinct CDR3 sequences, around 28% of them appearing once. The genes are TRBV6-4 and TRBJ1-6; 7 bases line up with TRBD1. The sample in question was CD8+ T cells from cultured PBMCs, obtained from culture after CMV antigen stimulation. This TCR derives from a human donor in good health (CMV status not recorded). Some clones in this sample may be carry-over from other donors' samples. The CDR3 region is CASSEEDRMGSPLHF. The DNA of the CDR3 is TGTGCCAGCAGTGAAGAGGACAGGATGGGCTCACCCCTCCACTTT.